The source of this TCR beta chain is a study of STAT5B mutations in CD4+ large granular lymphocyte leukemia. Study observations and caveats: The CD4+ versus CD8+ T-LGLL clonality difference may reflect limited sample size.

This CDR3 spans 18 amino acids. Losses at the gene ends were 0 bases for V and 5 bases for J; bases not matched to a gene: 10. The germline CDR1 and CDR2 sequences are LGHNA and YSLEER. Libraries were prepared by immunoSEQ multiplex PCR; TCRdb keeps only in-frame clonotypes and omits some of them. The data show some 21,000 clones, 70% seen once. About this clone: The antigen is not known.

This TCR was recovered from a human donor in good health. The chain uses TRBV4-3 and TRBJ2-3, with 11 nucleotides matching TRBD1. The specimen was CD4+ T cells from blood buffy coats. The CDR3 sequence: CASSQELPDRGQGDTQYF. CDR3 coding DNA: TGCGCCAGCAGCCAAGAGCTACCGGACAGGGGGCAAGGAGATACGCAGTATTTT.